The 11 T cell receptor beta chains given below trace back to one sample, sequenced in a study of blood T cell repertoires in COVID-19. The method was immunoSEQ multiplex PCR; TCRdb's version includes in-frame clones alone and lacks a portion of them. The table has about 170,000 clones, about 88% seen once. Material: peripheral blood. The origin of the receptors is a woman of 80 years or more with COVID-19, enrolled during active disease.

V and J are TRBV6-5 and TRBJ2-1; 13 nucleotides line up with TRBD2. The V gene's germline CDR1 is MNHEY and CDR2 SVGAGI. V gave up 6 bases and J gave up 3 bases; unmatched junction bases: 2. The CDR3 runs 15 residues. The DNA of the CDR3 is TGTGCCAGCAGCCGGACTAGCGGGGGCTACAATGAGCAGTTCTTC. Protein sequence: CASSRTSGGYNEQFF.

This chain connects TRBV28 to TRBJ1-4; 7 bases match TRBD1. Germline lookup yields CDR1 MDHEN and CDR2 SYDVKM. The V gene end was trimmed by 4 bases and the J gene end by 1 base; junction bases not matched to a gene: 21. This CDR3 has 21 residues. CDR3 bases: TGTGCCAGCAGTTCGTCAACCCAAAGACAGGGAGAGGCCATAACTAATGAAAAACTGTTTTTT. Protein sequence: CASSSSTQRQGEAITNEKLFF.

The DNA of the CDR3 is TGTGCCAGTAGTCTTCTCCGAGTGAACTATGGCTACACCTTC. This encodes CASSLLRVNYGYTF. The chain carries TRBV19 and TRBJ1-2; D ambiguous. With 5 bases removed from V and 2 bases from J, the gap between germline ends came to 12 bases. In germline, CDR1 is LNHDA, CDR2 SQIVND (reference sequence). This CDR3 has 14 amino acids.

This clone has a handful of counts. The chain carries TRBV28 and TRBJ1-2, with 8 bases matching TRBD1. CDR3 size: 12 residues. The V gene's germline CDR1 is MDHEN and CDR2 SYDVKM. J gave up 6 bases and V 6 bases, and 3 bases lay outside the gene matches. The CDR3: CASRRDRNGYTF. The CDR3 DNA reads as TGTGCCAGCAGGAGGGACAGGAATGGCTACACCTTC.

This clone was found once. V and J are TRBV6-2 or TRBV6-3 and TRBJ1-5; the D is unclear. V dropped 3 bases and J dropped 2 bases, with 8 bases sitting between them. Looked up from germline, CDR1 is MNHEY and CDR2 is SVGEGT. CDR3 length: 14 residues. CDR3 protein: CASSYRGGNQPQHF. The CDR3, as DNA: TGTGCCAGCAGTTATCGGGGTGGCAATCAGCCCCAGCATTTT.

This sequence joins TRBV11-2 and TRBJ2-3; 7 nucleotides agree with TRBD1. Losses at the gene ends were 4 bases for V and 1 base for J; bases not matched to a gene: 8. This CDR3 is 16 amino acids long. Germline-derived CDR1 and CDR2 are SGHAT and FQNNGV. In DNA form, the CDR3 reads TGTGCCAGCAGCTCCGGCCCGGGACAGCGCACAGATACGCAGTATTTT. Translating it yields CASSSGPGQRTDTQYF. The full variable domain, rest sourced from reference TRBV11-2 and TRBJ2-3, is EAGVAQSPRYKIIEKRQSVAFWCNPISGHATLYWYQQILGQGPKLLIQFQNNGVVDDSQLPKDRFSAERLKGVDSTLKIQPAKLEDSAVYLCASSSGPGQRTDTQYFGPGTRLTVL.

J is TRBJ2-3 and V is TRBV10-3; D possibly corresponds to TRBD2 (5 bases). CDR3 length equals 14 residues. The V end lost 8 bases, the J end lost 2 bases, and 14 bases lay between the germline ends. CDR1 is ENHRY, CDR2 SYGVKD, per germline. The CDR3 DNA is TGTGCCATCCGACCGGGATCGCTCACAGATACGCAGTATTTT. It codes for CAIRPGSLTDTQYF.

The rearrangement links TRBV7-2 to TRBJ2-7; TRBD1 is a possible D gene (5 bases). Germline V gene lookup returns CDR1 SGHTA and CDR2 FQGNSA. This CDR3 region has 12 residues. V lost 3 bases, J lost 12 bases, and 15 bases lay in between. The CDR3 is CASSFSREDRYF. In nucleotides, the CDR3 is TGTGCCAGCAGCTTCTCCAGGGAAGATAGGTACTTC.

The chain has TRBV29-1 and TRBJ1-1; unclear D gene. Germline values: CDR1 SQVTM, CDR2 ANQGSEA. The V end was cut by 4 bases, the J end by 0 bases, with 3 bases between. This CDR3 comprises 11 residues. The CDR3 region is CSVGMNTEAFF. The CDR3 coding sequence is TGCAGCGTTGGTATGAACACTGAAGCTTTCTTT.

The genes are TRBV18 and TRBJ1-5; D ambiguous. Germline CDR1 and CDR2: KGHSH and LQKENI. V gave up 3 bases and J gave up 0 bases, with 9 bases separating them. There are 15 residues in the CDR3. The CDR3 DNA reads as TGTGCCAGCTCACCCTCGGCGGTTAGCAATCAGCCCCAGCATTTT. Its translation is CASSPSAVSNQPQHF. Variable domain in full (rest from reference TRBV18 and TRBJ1-5): NAGVMQNPRHLVRRRGQEARLRCSPMKGHSHVYWYRQLPEEGLKFMVYLQKENIIDESGMPKERFSAEFPKEGPSILRIQQVVRGDSAAYFCASSPSAVSNQPQHFGDGTRLSIL.

The V and J genes are TRBV7-9 and TRBJ1-5; D might be TRBD1 (6 bases). CDR1 is SEHNR, CDR2 FQNEAQ, per germline (reference sequence). Between the trimmed V and J ends, which lost 4 bases and 1 base, there was a span of 11 bases. The CDR3 totals 15 residues. DNA of the CDR3: TGTGCCAGCAGCTCGGGGGGCCAAAGCAATCAGCCCCAGCATTTT. This codes for CASSSGGQSNQPQHF.